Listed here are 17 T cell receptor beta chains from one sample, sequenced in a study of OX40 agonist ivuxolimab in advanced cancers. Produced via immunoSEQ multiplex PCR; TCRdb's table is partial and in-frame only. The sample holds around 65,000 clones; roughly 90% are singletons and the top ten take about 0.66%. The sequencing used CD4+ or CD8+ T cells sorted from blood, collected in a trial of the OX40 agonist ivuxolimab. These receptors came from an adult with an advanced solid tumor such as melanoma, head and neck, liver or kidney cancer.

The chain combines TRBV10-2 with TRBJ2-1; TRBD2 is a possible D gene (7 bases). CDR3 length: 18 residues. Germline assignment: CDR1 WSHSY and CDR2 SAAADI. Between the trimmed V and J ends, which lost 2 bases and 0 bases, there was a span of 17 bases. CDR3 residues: CASSERGRGGPSYNEQFF. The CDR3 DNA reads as TGCGCCAGCAGTGAGAGGGGGAGGGGGGGCCCCTCCTACAATGAGCAGTTCTTC.

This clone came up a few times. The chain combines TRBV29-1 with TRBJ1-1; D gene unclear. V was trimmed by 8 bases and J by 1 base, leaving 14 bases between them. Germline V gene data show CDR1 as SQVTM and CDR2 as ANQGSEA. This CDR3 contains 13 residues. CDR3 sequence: CSINGLRNTEAFF. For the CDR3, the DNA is TGCAGCATAAACGGACTGAGGAACACTGAAGCTTTCTTT.

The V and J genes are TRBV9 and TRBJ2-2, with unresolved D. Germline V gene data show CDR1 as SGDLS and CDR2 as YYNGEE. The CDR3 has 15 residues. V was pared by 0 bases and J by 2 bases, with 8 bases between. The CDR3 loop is CASSVAWGNTGELFF. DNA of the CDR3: TGTGCCAGCAGCGTAGCTTGGGGAAACACCGGGGAGCTGTTTTTT.

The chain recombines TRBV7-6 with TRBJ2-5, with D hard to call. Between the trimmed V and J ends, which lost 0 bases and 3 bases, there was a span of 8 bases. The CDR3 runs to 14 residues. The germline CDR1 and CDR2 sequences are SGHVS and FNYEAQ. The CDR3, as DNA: TGTGCCAGCAGCTTAGCGTCTGGTGAAGAGACCCAGTACTTC. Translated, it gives CASSLASGEETQYF.

DNA for the CDR3: TGTGCCAGCACCACGGGGGGTGGCGGCCACTCCTACGAGCAGTACTTC. Translation: CASTTGGGGHSYEQYF. The chain combines TRBV28 with TRBJ2-7; 7 nucleotides line up with TRBD2. This CDR3 has 16 residues. V lost 7 bases to trimming and J lost 0 bases; unmatched junction nucleotides: 12. In germline, CDR1 is MDHEN, CDR2 SYDVKM.

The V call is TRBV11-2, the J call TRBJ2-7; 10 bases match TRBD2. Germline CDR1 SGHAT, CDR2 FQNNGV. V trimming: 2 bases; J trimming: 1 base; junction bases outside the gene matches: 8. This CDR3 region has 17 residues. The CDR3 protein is CASSLRFLAGVSYEQYF. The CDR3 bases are TGTGCCAGCAGCTTACGGTTCCTAGCGGGAGTTTCCTACGAGCAGTACTTC. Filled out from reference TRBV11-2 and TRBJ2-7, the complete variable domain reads EAGVAQSPRYKIIEKRQSVAFWCNPISGHATLYWYQQILGQGPKLLIQFQNNGVVDDSQLPKDRFSAERLKGVDSTLKIQPAKLEDSAVYLCASSLRFLAGVSYEQYFGPGTRLTVT.

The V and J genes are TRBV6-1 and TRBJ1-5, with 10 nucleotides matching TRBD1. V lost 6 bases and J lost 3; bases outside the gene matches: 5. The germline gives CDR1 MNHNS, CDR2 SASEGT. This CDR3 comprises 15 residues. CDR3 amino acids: CASSSGTGANQPQHF. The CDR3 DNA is TGTGCCAGCAGCTCAGGGACAGGGGCCAATCAGCCCCAGCATTTT.

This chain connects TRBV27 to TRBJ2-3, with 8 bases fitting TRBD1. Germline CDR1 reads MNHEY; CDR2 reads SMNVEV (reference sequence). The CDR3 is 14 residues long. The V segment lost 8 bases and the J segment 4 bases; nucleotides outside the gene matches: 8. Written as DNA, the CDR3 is TGTGCCAGCCGCCAGACAGGGGCGTCAGATACGCAGTATTTT. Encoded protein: CASRQTGASDTQYF.

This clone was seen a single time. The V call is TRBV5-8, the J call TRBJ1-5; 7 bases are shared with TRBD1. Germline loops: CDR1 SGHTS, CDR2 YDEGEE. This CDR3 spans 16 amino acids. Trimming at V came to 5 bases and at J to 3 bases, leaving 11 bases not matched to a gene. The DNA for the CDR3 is TGTGCCAGCAGTCTCACCTTGGACAGGAACAATCAGCCCCAGCATTTT. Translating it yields CASSLTLDRNNQPQHF.

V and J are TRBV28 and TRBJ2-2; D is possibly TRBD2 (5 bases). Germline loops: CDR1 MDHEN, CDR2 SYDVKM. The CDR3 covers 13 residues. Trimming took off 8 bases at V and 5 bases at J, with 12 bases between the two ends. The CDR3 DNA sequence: TGTGCCAGCCGGGCAGGCGGGACCGGGGAGCTGTTTTTT. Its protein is CASRAGGTGELFF. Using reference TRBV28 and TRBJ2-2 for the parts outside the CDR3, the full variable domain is DVKVTQSSRYLVKRTGEKVFLECVQDMDHENMFWYRQDPGLGLRLIYFSYDVKMKEKGDIPEGYSVSREKKERFSLILESASTNQTSMYLCASRAGGTGELFFGEGSRLTVL.

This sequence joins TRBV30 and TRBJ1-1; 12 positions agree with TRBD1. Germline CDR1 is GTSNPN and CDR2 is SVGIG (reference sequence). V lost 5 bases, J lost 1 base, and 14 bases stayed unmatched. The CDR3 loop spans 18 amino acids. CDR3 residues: CAWGTSGTGGWRNTEAFF. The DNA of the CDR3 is TGTGCCTGGGGAACTTCCGGGACAGGGGGCTGGAGGAACACTGAAGCTTTCTTT.

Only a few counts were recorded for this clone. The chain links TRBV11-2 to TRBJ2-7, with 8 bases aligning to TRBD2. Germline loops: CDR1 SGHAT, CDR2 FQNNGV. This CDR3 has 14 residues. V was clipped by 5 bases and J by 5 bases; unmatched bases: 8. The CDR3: CASSPTTGGDEQYF. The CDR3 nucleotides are TGTGCCAGCAGCCCTACAACGGGAGGGGACGAGCAGTACTTC.

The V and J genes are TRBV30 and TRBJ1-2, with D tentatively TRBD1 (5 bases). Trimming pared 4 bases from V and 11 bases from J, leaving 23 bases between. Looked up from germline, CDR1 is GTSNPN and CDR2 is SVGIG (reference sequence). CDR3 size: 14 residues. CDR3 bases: TGTGCCTGGACTCCTGGGGCATTCTCTAGGTGGTACACCTTC. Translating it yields CAWTPGAFSRWYTF.

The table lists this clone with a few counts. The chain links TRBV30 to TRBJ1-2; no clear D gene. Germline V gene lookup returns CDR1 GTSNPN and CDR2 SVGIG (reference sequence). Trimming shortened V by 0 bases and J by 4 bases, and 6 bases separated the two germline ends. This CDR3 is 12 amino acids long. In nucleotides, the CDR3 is TGTGCCTGGAGTGTACGCCGCTATGGCTACACCTTC. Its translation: CAWSVRRYGYTF. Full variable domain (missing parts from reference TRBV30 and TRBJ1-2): SQTIHQWPATLVQPVGSPLSLECTVEGTSNPNLYWYRQAAGRGLQLLFYSVGIGQISSEVPQNLSASRPQDRQFILSSKKLLLSDSGFYLCAWSVRRYGYTFGSGTRLTVV.

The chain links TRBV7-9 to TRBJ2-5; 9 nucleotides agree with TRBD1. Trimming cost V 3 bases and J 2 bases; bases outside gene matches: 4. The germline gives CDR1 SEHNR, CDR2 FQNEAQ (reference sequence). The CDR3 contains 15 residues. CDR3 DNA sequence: TGTGCCAGCAGCTTGGGACAGGGTGGGCAAGAGACCCAGTACTTC. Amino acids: CASSLGQGGQETQYF.

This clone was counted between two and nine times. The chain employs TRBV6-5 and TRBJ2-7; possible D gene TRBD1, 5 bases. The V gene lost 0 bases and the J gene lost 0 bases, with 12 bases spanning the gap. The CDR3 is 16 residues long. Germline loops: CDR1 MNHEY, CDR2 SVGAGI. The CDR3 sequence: CASSYSFQGNSYEQYF. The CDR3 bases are TGTGCCAGCAGTTACTCTTTTCAGGGAAACTCCTACGAGCAGTACTTC.

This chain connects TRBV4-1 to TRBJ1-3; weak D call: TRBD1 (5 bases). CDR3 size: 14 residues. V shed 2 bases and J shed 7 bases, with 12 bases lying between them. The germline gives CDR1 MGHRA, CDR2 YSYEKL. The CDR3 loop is CASSQQLGDNTIYF. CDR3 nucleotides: TGCGCCAGCAGCCAACAATTAGGGGACAACACCATATATTTT.